Presented here are 30 T cell receptor beta chains from one specimen sequenced in a study of Ad26.COV2.S vaccination and SARS-CoV-2 variants. Measured with immunoSEQ multiplex PCR; TCRdb has only the in-frame clones, and not every one. The sample contains 430,000 or so clones, 75% to 95% of which appear only once. Noted treatment: about 20 received Ad26.COV2.S at low or high dose, single or two shots; five or six received placebo; per-sample allocation not given. The samples date from day 63 after the first vaccine or placebo injection. The specimen comprised peripheral blood, sampled in a trial of Ad26.COV2.S vaccine versus placebo. Receptor source: a person between 18 and 65 years old who received the Ad26.COV2.S COVID-19 vaccine or a placebo.

The chain joins TRBV28 to TRBJ2-2; 8 positions agree with TRBD2. V gave up 4 bases and J gave up 6 bases; unmatched junction bases: 10. Germline V lookup: CDR1 MDHEN, CDR2 SYDVKM. The CDR3 spans 16 residues. The CDR3 DNA sequence: TGTGCCAGCAGTTCGGGGACTAGTCTTAGAGCCGGGGAGCTGTTTTTT. It specifies CASSSGTSLRAGELFF.

The chain has TRBV30 and TRBJ1-3, with D hard to call. The V end was cut by 2 bases, the J end by 2 bases, with 7 bases between. Germline V CDR1 and CDR2: GTSNPN, SVGIG (reference sequence). The CDR3 spans 13 residues. Here the CDR3 reads CAWSSRAGNTIYF. The CDR3 nucleotides are TGTGCCTGGAGTTCGCGTGCTGGAAACACCATATATTTT.

The chain carries TRBV30 and TRBJ2-3; the D gene is possibly TRBD2 (6 bases). CDR3 length: 15 amino acids. CDR1 GTSNPN and CDR2 SVGIG come from the germline V gene (reference sequence). V gave up 2 bases and J gave up 5 bases, with 17 bases separating them. CDR3 protein: CAWSNLRAGGDTQYF. In DNA form, the CDR3 reads TGTGCCTGGAGTAATTTAAGGGCCGGGGGAGATACGCAGTATTTT.

V gene TRBV19 combines with J gene TRBJ2-6; D is perhaps TRBD1 (6 bases). The germline V and J ends were trimmed by 6 bases and 1 base, with 19 bases remaining between them. This CDR3 comprises 18 residues. CDR1 and CDR2 from the germline V gene are LNHDA and SQIVND (reference sequence). The CDR3 DNA reads as TGTGCCAGTAGCCCACAGGGTGGGGATCAGTCTGGGGCCAACGTCCTGACTTTC. Protein product: CASSPQGGDQSGANVLTF.

The chain joins TRBV29-1 to TRBJ1-2, with D maybe TRBD1 (6 bases). This CDR3 has 11 residues. V was pared by 7 bases and J by 5 bases, with 11 bases between. Germline values: CDR1 SQVTM, CDR2 ANQGSEA. DNA of the CDR3: TGCAGCGGTCTGACAGGTTATGGCTACACCTTC. It specifies CSGLTGYGYTF.

J is TRBJ2-5 and V is TRBV6-2 or TRBV6-3, with D maybe TRBD2 (5 bases). Trimming removed 5 bases at V and 4 bases at J, with 5 bases between. The germline CDR1 and CDR2 sequences are MNHEY and SVGEGT. The CDR3 is made up of 11 amino acids. The CDR3 coding sequence is TGTGCCAGCAGTGCGGGAGAGACCCAGTACTTC. This encodes CASSAGETQYF.

V and J are TRBV5-5 and TRBJ2-7; D gene ambiguous. The CDR3 has 12 amino acids. CDR1 is SGHKS, CDR2 YYEKEE, per germline (reference sequence). Trimming left V 0 bases short and J 3 bases short, with 4 bases between. The CDR3 nucleotides read TGTGCCAGCAGCTTGGGCCACTACGAGCAGTACTTC. Protein product: CASSLGHYEQYF.

V usage is TRBV7-8 and J usage is TRBJ2-3; tentative D call: TRBD2 (5 bases). This CDR3 is built from 21 residues. Trimming cost V 5 bases and J 2 bases, with 32 bases left between them. The germline V gene encodes CDR1 SGHVS and CDR2 FQNEAQ. Here the CDR3 DNA reads TGTGCCAGCAGCCAAACTCCGGGAAAGAAGCCCTTCACCCCCAACACAGATACGCAGTATTTT. It yields the protein CASSQTPGKKPFTPNTDTQYF.

The chain couples TRBV6-5 to TRBJ1-4; the D gene is possibly TRBD1 (6 bases). Germline V gene data show CDR1 as MNHEY and CDR2 as SVGAGI. This CDR3 has 15 residues. Trimming removed 7 bases from V and 2 bases from J, with 14 bases in between. CDR3 DNA: TGTGCCAGCAAGTTCGGGGGCGAGACTAATGAAAAACTGTTTTTT. Its protein is CASKFGGETNEKLFF.

This chain uses TRBV2 with TRBJ2-2, with 8 bases identical to TRBD1. The germline V gene encodes CDR1 SNHLY and CDR2 FYNNEI. V dropped 11 bases and J dropped 1; count of bases not matched to a gene: 9. The CDR3 extends over 15 amino acids. This CDR3 is CAGNTGTGNTGELFF. The CDR3 coding sequence is TGTGCCGGAAACACCGGGACAGGGAACACCGGGGAGCTGTTTTTT.

CDR3 in amino acids: CASSQNHPNYEQYF. CDR3 DNA sequence: TGCGCCAGCAGCCAGAACCACCCGAACTACGAGCAGTACTTC. The gene calls are TRBV4-1 and TRBJ2-7; D is ambiguous. Trimming left V 3 bases short and J 3 bases short, with 12 bases between. CDR3 length: 14 residues. In germline, CDR1 is MGHRA, CDR2 YSYEKL.

V and J are TRBV6-5 and TRBJ1-1; 7 nucleotides align to TRBD1. CDR3 length equals 14 residues. V gave up 8 bases and J gave up 1 base; unmatched junction bases: 7. Germline V gene sequence: CDR1 MNHEY, CDR2 SVGAGI. Here the CDR3 reads CASLPRGRNTEAFF. The CDR3 DNA reads as TGTGCCAGCCTTCCCAGGGGGAGGAACACTGAAGCTTTCTTT.

This clone was counted once. The V gene is TRBV24-1, the J gene TRBJ1-2, with D possibly being TRBD1 (5 bases). Trimming cost V 4 bases and J 5 bases, with 16 bases left between them. The germline gives CDR1 KGHDR, CDR2 SFDVKD. CDR3 length equals 15 residues. The CDR3 spells CATSDSREGRYGYTF. Here the CDR3 DNA reads TGTGCCACCAGTGACTCCCGGGAGGGGCGATATGGCTACACCTTC.

V usage is TRBV28 and J usage is TRBJ1-5, with D possibly being TRBD1 (5 bases). V was pared by 3 bases and J by 2 bases, with 23 bases between. The germline V gene encodes CDR1 MDHEN and CDR2 SYDVKM. This CDR3 contains 19 residues. CDR3 DNA: TGTGCCAGCAGTTTGAATTCGGGACCAGCTTTTTTTGGCAATCAGCCCCAGCATTTT. It translates to CASSLNSGPAFFGNQPQHF.

The V call is TRBV9, the J call TRBJ2-7; TRBD1 matches at 9 bases. V trimming: 0 bases; J trimming: 0 bases; junction bases outside the gene matches: 4. CDR1 and CDR2 from the germline V gene are SGDLS and YYNGEE. The CDR3 contains 16 residues. CDR3 amino acids: CASSVDGTGTSYEQYF. CDR3 nucleotides: TGTGCCAGCAGCGTAGATGGGACAGGGACCTCCTACGAGCAGTACTTC.

V gene TRBV3-1 (or the pseudogene TRBV3-2) combines with J gene TRBJ2-5; no clear D. The CDR3 has 15 amino acids. CDR1 and CDR2 (germline): LGHDT, YNNKEL (reference sequence). The germline V and J ends were trimmed by 4 bases and 5 bases, with 17 bases remaining between them. In nucleotides, the CDR3 is TGTGCCAGCAGCCCACGACCTCTCTCTGGGGAGACCCAGTACTTC. It codes for CASSPRPLSGETQYF.

The chain combines TRBV6-5 with TRBJ1-6; TRBD1 matches at 8 bases. Germline CDR1 and CDR2: MNHEY and SVGAGI. The CDR3 consists of 14 residues. Trimming removed 2 bases from V and 7 bases from J; junction bases left unmatched: 1. The CDR3 coding sequence is TGTGCCAGCAGTTACCGACAGGGGAATTCACCCCTCCACTTT. Translated: CASSYRQGNSPLHF.

CDR3 coding DNA: TGTGCCAGCTCACAAGTGGACGGACAGCCCCAGCATTTT. Residues: CASSQVDGQPQHF. The V and J genes are TRBV18 and TRBJ1-5, with D hard to call. V gave up 4 bases and J gave up 7 bases, with 11 bases separating them. This CDR3 is built from 13 residues. In germline, CDR1 is KGHSH, CDR2 LQKENI. The full variable domain, rest sourced from reference TRBV18 and TRBJ1-5, is NAGVMQNPRHLVRRRGQEARLRCSPMKGHSHVYWYRQLPEEGLKFMVYLQKENIIDESGMPKERFSAEFPKEGPSILRIQQVVRGDSAAYFCASSQVDGQPQHFGDGTRLSIL.

The rearrangement joins TRBV19 to TRBJ1-5; a possible D gene is TRBD1 (5 bases). CDR1 LNHDA and CDR2 SQIVND come from the germline V gene (reference sequence). CDR3 size: 16 residues. The V end was cut by 0 bases, the J end by 3 bases, with 12 bases between. The CDR3 loop reads CASSIDHRKHNQPQHF. The CDR3 nucleotides are TGTGCCAGTAGTATAGATCACAGGAAACACAATCAGCCCCAGCATTTT.

Only a few counts were recorded for this clone. The rearrangement links TRBV27 to TRBJ2-5, with D maybe TRBD2 (5 bases). With 2 bases removed from V and 3 bases from J, the gap between germline ends came to 10 bases. This CDR3 has 14 residues. CDR1 and CDR2 from the germline V gene are MNHEY and SMNVEV (reference sequence). The CDR3 sequence: CASSLRPGEETQYF. The CDR3 DNA reads TGTGCCAGCAGTTTACGGCCCGGGGAAGAGACCCAGTACTTC.

The chain employs TRBV12-3 or TRBV12-4 and TRBJ1-5; D remains unclear. V was clipped by 8 bases and J by 7 bases, with 15 bases between them. The CDR3 has 13 amino acids. The CDR3 bases are TGTGCCAGCGGGTATGGTTCATGGCAGCCCCAGCATTTT. It specifies CASGYGSWQPQHF.

The rearrangement links TRBV6-2 or TRBV6-3 to TRBJ2-7; TRBD1 might be the D (5 bases). Per germline, CDR1 MNHEY and CDR2 SVGEGT. This CDR3 has 15 amino acids. V dropped 3 bases and J dropped 5 bases, with 17 bases sitting between them. CDR3 residues: CASSYRQSRWDEQYF. The DNA for the CDR3 is TGTGCCAGCAGTTATAGACAGTCGCGGTGGGACGAGCAGTACTTC.

The CDR3 DNA follows: TGTGCCAGCAATCGGGACTACATTAACAATGAGCAGTTCTTC. Its translation: CASNRDYINNEQFF. The chain couples TRBV6-5 to TRBJ2-1, with TRBD2 matching over 7 bases. J gave up 5 bases and V 7 bases, and 8 bases lay outside the gene matches. The CDR3 has 14 amino acids. Germline V gene sequence: CDR1 MNHEY, CDR2 SVGAGI.

The gene calls are TRBV20-1 and TRBJ2-2, with TRBD1 identical over 10 bases. Germline V gene sequence: CDR1 DFQATT, CDR2 SNEGSKA (reference sequence). V shed 3 bases, J shed 6 bases, and the junction held 10 bases outside the gene matches. The CDR3 covers 16 residues. The CDR3 here is CSASSRDRGVSGELFF. The CDR3 coding sequence is TGCAGTGCTAGTAGCCGGGACAGGGGTGTTTCCGGGGAGCTGTTTTTT.

This rearrangement joins TRBV3-1 (or the pseudogene TRBV3-2) to TRBJ2-2, with D hard to call. The CDR3 extends over 13 amino acids. Trimming left V 3 bases short and J 2 bases short, with 4 bases between. Germline CDR1 and CDR2: LGHDT and YNNKEL (reference sequence). The CDR3 here is CASSHLNTGELFF. The DNA for the CDR3 is TGTGCCAGCAGCCACTTAAACACCGGGGAGCTGTTTTTT.

The V call is TRBV28, the J call TRBJ1-2; 7 bases align to TRBD1. The junction had 10 bases not matched to a gene; V was cut back by 5 bases and J by 4 bases. CDR1 is MDHEN, CDR2 SYDVKM, per germline. This CDR3 spans 15 amino acids. The CDR3: CASSSTNRGFYGYTF. CDR3 coding DNA: TGTGCCAGCAGTAGTACGAACAGGGGATTCTATGGCTACACCTTC.

The chain links TRBV3-1 (or the pseudogene TRBV3-2) to TRBJ1-4; D is unresolved. Trimming pared 0 bases from V and 3 bases from J, leaving 8 bases between. The germline V gene encodes CDR1 LGHDT and CDR2 YNNKEL (reference sequence). The CDR3 spans 15 residues. CDR3 sequence (DNA): TGTGCCAGCAGCCAAGAGTTTATAGCTAATGAAAAACTGTTTTTT. It codes for CASSQEFIANEKLFF.

The CDR3 region has the DNA TGTGCCAGTAGTGTAAGACTAGCGGGGAGCTCCTACGAGCAGTACTTC. Its translation: CASSVRLAGSSYEQYF. The rearrangement joins TRBV19 to TRBJ2-7, with 11 bases that match TRBD2. This CDR3 contains 16 residues. V dropped 5 bases and J dropped 0; count of bases not matched to a gene: 6. CDR1 and CDR2 from the germline V gene are LNHDA and SQIVND (reference sequence). Full variable domain (rest looked up from reference TRBV19 and TRBJ2-7): DGGITQSPKYLFRKEGQNVTLSCEQNLNHDAMYWYRQDPGQGLRLIYYSQIVNDFQKGDIAEGYSVSREKKESFPLTVTSAQKNPTAFYLCASSVRLAGSSYEQYFGPGTRLTVT.

The chain links TRBV18 to TRBJ2-5; D possibly matches TRBD1 or TRBD2 (6 bases each). This CDR3 comprises 15 residues. Looked up from germline, CDR1 is KGHSH and CDR2 is LQKENI. Trimming took 3 bases from V and 3 from J, leaving 14 bases between them. The CDR3 region is CASSPGGAGKETQYF. CDR3 nucleotide sequence: TGTGCCAGCTCACCTGGGGGCGCGGGGAAAGAGACCCAGTACTTC.

The rearrangement links TRBV15 to TRBJ1-1, with 8 bases identical to TRBD1. Germline CDR1 is LNHNV and CDR2 is YYDKDF (reference sequence). After removal of 0 bases from V and 11 bases from J, the junction contained 20 bases not matched to a gene. CDR3 length: 18 amino acids. DNA of the CDR3: TGTGCCACCAGCAGAGATCGGAGTGGCTTTGACAGGGGAGGTAGGGCTTTCTTT. Translated: CATSRDRSGFDRGGRAFF.